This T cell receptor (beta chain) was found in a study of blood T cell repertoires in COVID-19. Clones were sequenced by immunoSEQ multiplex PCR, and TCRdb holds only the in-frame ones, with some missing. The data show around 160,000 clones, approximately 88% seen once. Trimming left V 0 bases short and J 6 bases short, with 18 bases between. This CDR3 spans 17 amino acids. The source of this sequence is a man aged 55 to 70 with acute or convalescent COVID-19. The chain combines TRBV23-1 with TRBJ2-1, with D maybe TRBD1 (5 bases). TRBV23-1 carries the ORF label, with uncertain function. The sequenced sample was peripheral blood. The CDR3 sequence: CASSQSRWQGPTNEQFF. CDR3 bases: TGCGCCAGCAGTCAATCGAGGTGGCAGGGTCCTACCAATGAGCAGTTCTTC.